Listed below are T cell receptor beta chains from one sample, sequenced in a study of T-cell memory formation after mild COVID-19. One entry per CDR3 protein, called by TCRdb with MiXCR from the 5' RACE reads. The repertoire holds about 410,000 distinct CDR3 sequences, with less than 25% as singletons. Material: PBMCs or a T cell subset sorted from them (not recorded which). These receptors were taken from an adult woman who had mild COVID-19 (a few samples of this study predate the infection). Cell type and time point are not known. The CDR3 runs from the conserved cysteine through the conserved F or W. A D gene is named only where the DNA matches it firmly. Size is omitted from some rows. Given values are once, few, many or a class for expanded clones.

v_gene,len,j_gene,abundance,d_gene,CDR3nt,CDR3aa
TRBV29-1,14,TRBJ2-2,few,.,TGCAGCGTTGTCCTAGTAGTCGTCCCCGGGGAGCTGTTTTTT,CSVVLVVVPGELFF
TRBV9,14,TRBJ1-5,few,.,TGTGCCAGCAGCGTATCAGGGGCTGGTCAGCCCCAGCATTTT,CASSVSGAGQPQHF
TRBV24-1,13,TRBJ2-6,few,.,TGTGCCACCAGTGTGGGGGGGGCCAACGTCCTGACTTTC,CATSVGGANVLTF
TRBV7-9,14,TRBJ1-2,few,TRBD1,TGTGCCAGCAGTCGACCGGGACAGGGGTATGGCTACACCTTC,CASSRPGQGYGYTF
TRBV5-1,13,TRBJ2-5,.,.,TGCGCCAGCAGCTCCATGATAGGCGAGACCCAGTACTTC,CASSSMIGETQYF
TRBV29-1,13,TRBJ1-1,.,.,TGCAGCGTTGAGGCCCAACGGGTCACTGAAGCTTTCTTT,CSVEAQRVTEAFF
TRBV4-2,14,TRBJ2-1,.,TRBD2,TGTGCCAGCAGCCAAAATAGCGGGGCTAATGAGCAGTTCTTC,CASSQNSGANEQFF
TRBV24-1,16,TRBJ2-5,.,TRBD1,TGTGCCACCAGTGATCCCCAGGGGACAGGGGGAGAGACCCAGTACTTC,CATSDPQGTGGETQYF
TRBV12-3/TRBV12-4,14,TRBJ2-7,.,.,TGTGCCAGCAGCCTTATGAGGGTAGGAGGCGAGCAGTACTTC,CASSLMRVGGEQYF
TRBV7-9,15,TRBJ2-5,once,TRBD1,TGTGCCAGCAGCTCCCCGGGACAGGGAGAAGAGACCCAGTACTTC,CASSSPGQGEETQYF
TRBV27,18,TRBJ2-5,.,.,TGTGCCAGCAGTTCAACCCCACTAGCCCAACTCCTACAAGAGACCCAGTACTTC,CASSSTPLAQLLQETQYF
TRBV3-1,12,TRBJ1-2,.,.,TGTGCCAGCAGTCAGTCTGTGGGTGGCTACACCTTC,CASSQSVGGYTF
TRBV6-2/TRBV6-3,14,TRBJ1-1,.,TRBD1,TGTGCCAGCAGTCGACAGGGACCTAACACTGAAGCTTTCTTT,CASSRQGPNTEAFF
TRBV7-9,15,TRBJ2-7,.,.,TGTGCCAGCAGCTCCCCCGAGGGCCGGTCCTACGAGCAGTACTTC,CASSSPEGRSYEQYF
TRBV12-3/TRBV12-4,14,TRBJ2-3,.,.,TGTGCCAGCACCATAGGGGCTAGCTCAGATACGCAGTATTTT,CASTIGASSDTQYF
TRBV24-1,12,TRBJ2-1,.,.,TGTGCCACCAGTTCAGGGGCCAATGAGCAGTTCTTC,CATSSGANEQFF
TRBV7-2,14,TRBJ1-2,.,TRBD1,TGTGCCAGCAGTACGGACAGGGGGCGTCTTGGCTACACCTTC,CASSTDRGRLGYTF
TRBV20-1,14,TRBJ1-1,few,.,TGCAGTGCTACCTTCCCCGTCGGGGACACTGAAGCTTTCTTT,CSATFPVGDTEAFF
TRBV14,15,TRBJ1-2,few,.,TGTGCCAGCAGCCAAGCACGGGCCGTGGGCTATGGCTACACCTTC,CASSQARAVGYGYTF
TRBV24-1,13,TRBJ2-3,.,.,TGTGCCACCAGTGCGAGGCAGACAGATACGCAGTATTTT,CATSARQTDTQYF
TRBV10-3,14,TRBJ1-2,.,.,TGTGCCATCAGTGCCGGGACCGATAACTATGGCTACACCTTC,CAISAGTDNYGYTF
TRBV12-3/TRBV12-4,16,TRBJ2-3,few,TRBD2,TGTGCCAGCAGCCGCTTTGTAGCGGGGGTCACAGATACGCAGTATTTT,CASSRFVAGVTDTQYF
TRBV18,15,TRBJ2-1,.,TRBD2,TGTGCCAGCTCAGAGTATGTCAGCGGGAGAAATGAGCAGTTCTTC,CASSEYVSGRNEQFF
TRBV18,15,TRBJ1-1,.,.,TGTGCCAGCTCACCACGGAGGGCAGTTCCCACTGAAGCTTTCTTT,CASSPRRAVPTEAFF
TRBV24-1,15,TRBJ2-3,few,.,TGTGCCACCAGTGACCTCGGCGACAGCACAGATACGCAGTATTTT,CATSDLGDSTDTQYF
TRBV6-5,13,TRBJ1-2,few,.,TGTGCCAGCAGTTACTCAGACAACTATGGCTACACCTTC,CASSYSDNYGYTF
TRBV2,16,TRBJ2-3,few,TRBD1,TGTGCCAGCGTTCAGGGGGCCTTCGCTAGCACAGATACGCAGTATTTT,CASVQGAFASTDTQYF
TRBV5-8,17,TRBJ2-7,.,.,TGTGCCAGCAGCTTTCCGGGAGAGGGTATATCCCCAAACGAGCAGTACTTC,CASSFPGEGISPNEQYF
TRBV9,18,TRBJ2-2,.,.,TGTGCCAGCAGCGGACGAGGACAGACACATACGAACACCGGGGAGCTGTTTTTT,CASSGRGQTHTNTGELFF
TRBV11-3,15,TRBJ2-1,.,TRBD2,TGTGCCAGCAGCTCCTGGACTAGCGGGAACAATGAGCAGTTCTTC,CASSSWTSGNNEQFF
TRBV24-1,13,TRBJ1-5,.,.,TGTGCCACCTCCGGACGGGCGAATCAGCCCCAGCATTTT,CATSGRANQPQHF
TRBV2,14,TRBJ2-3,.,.,TGTGCCAGCAGTGAAAGTTGGAGCACAGATACGCAGTATTTT,CASSESWSTDTQYF
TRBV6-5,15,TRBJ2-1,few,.,TGTGCCAGCCAAAAGAGACTCCCCCCCTACAATGAGCAGTTCTTC,CASQKRLPPYNEQFF
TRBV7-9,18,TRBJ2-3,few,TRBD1,TGTGCCAGCAGCTTCCTGAGGTCGCGGACAGGGGCGGCAGATACGCAGTATTTT,CASSFLRSRTGAADTQYF
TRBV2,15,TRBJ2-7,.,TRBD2,TGTGCCAGCACCGAGGGACTAGCGGGAGCGGGGGAGCAGTACTTC,CASTEGLAGAGEQYF
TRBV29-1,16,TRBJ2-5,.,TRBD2,TGCAGCGTAATACCCCTAAGAGCGGGAAATAAAGAGACCCAGTACTTC,CSVIPLRAGNKETQYF
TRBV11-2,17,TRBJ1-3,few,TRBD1,TGTGCCAGCAGCTTAGACGCGACAGGGGTTCCGGGAAACACCATATATTTT,CASSLDATGVPGNTIYF
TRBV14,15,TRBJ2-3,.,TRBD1,TGTGCCAGCAGCTCACAGGGGTCCTACTGGGATACGCAGTATTTT,CASSSQGSYWDTQYF
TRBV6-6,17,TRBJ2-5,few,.,TGTGCCAGCAGTAAGGCCACGGACTTCGGCTCTAAAGAGACCCAGTACTTC,CASSKATDFGSKETQYF
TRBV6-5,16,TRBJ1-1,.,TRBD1,TGTGCCAGCAGTCAGGTTACGACAGGGGACGGCACTGAAGCTTTCTTT,CASSQVTTGDGTEAFF
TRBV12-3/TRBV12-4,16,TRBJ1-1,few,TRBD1,TGTGCCAGCAGTTTGCAGGGGGCTTTAAGGAACACTGAAGCTTTCTTT,CASSLQGALRNTEAFF
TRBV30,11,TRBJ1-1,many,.,TGTGCCTGGAGTCATGGGATTGAAGCTTTCTTT,CAWSHGIEAFF